The 10 T cell receptor beta chains presented below share a single source sample, sequenced in a study of cytomegalovirus exposure and HLA in healthy donors. With 60 Vbeta and 13 Jbeta primers, the PCR was carried out. TCRdb's copy holds only in-frame clones and misses some; the assay was immunoSEQ multiplex PCR. The sample has roughly 93,000 clones, around 77% seen once. Sequenced input: PBMCs. These receptors originate from a young man in good health and CMV-seronegative.

This clone was seen only a few times. The chain combines TRBV5-1 with TRBJ1-1; maybe TRBD1 (5 bases). The CDR3 extends over 14 amino acids. The germline V and J ends were trimmed by 1 base and 0 bases, with 7 bases remaining between them. The V gene's germline CDR1 is SGHRS and CDR2 YFSETQ. The CDR3 DNA reads TGCGCCAGCAGCTTGACAGGCTTGAACACTGAAGCTTTCTTT. This gives the protein CASSLTGLNTEAFF.

The V and J genes are TRBV30 and TRBJ2-3, with D maybe TRBD2 (6 bases). The CDR3 has 12 residues. Germline V gene sequence: CDR1 GTSNPN, CDR2 SVGIG (reference sequence). The CDR3 coding sequence is TGTGCTCGGAGCACGGGAGCTGATACGCAGTATTTT. Amino acid sequence: CARSTGADTQYF.

The chain employs TRBV2 and TRBJ2-7, with 9 bases that match TRBD2. V gave up 3 bases and J gave up 7 bases; unmatched junction bases: 13. Germline V lookup: CDR1 SNHLY, CDR2 FYNNEI. CDR3 size: 16 residues. The CDR3 sequence is CASSEQGLALYAEQYF. The CDR3 DNA sequence: TGTGCCAGCAGTGAGCAGGGACTAGCCCTCTATGCAGAGCAGTACTTC.

This clone appeared a single time. The V call is TRBV5-4, the J call TRBJ1-1; D gene unclear. Germline V CDR1 and CDR2: SGHNT, YYREEE (reference sequence). This CDR3 contains 14 residues. V lost 4 bases and J lost 0, with 10 bases in between. The CDR3 DNA reads TGTGCCAGCAGCGTTCAGGCGCTGAACACTGAAGCTTTCTTT. Translating it yields CASSVQALNTEAFF.

The J gene is TRBJ2-7, the V gene TRBV10-3; a possible D gene is TRBD1 (5 bases). Germline V gene lookup returns CDR1 ENHRY and CDR2 SYGVKD. Trimming stripped 10 bases from V and 2 bases from J, with 21 bases between. The CDR3 extends over 15 amino acids. As DNA, the CDR3 is TGTGCCACGACAGTGTCTAGTAGGAGCCCCTACGAGCAGTACTTC. It translates to CATTVSSRSPYEQYF.

The V call is TRBV4-2, the J call TRBJ1-4; weak D call: TRBD1 (6 bases). The CDR3 length is 16 residues. CDR1 and CDR2 from the germline V gene are LGHNA and YNFKEQ. The V and J ends lost 0 bases and 8 bases respectively, with 16 bases between them. Here the CDR3 DNA reads TGTGCCAGCAGCCAAGATTTGGGGGCAGGGAACGAAAAACTGTTTTTT. Amino acids: CASSQDLGAGNEKLFF.

The gene calls are TRBV27 and TRBJ2-7; D possibly corresponds to TRBD1 (6 bases). From germline, CDR1 is MNHEY and CDR2 SMNVEV (reference sequence). This CDR3 has 15 amino acids. Trimming took off 4 bases at V and 3 bases at J, with 16 bases between the two ends. The CDR3 DNA reads as TGTGCCAGCAGTTCGGTCCGGGACAAGGTCTACGAGCAGTACTTC. Translated: CASSSVRDKVYEQYF.

This clone showed up just once. The chain recombines TRBV30 with TRBJ1-1, with unresolved D. The V and J ends lost 4 bases and 5 bases respectively, with 14 bases between them. The CDR3 consists of 13 residues. Germline lookup yields CDR1 GTSNPN and CDR2 SVGIG (reference sequence). CDR3 DNA sequence: TGTGCCTGGATGACGAAGGCGGGGACTGAAGCTTTCTTT. Translating it yields CAWMTKAGTEAFF.

The J gene is TRBJ2-1, the V gene TRBV19, with 7 bases that match TRBD2. The CDR3 runs 15 residues. CDR1 and CDR2 from the germline V gene are LNHDA and SQIVND (reference sequence). V lost 7 bases, J lost 4 bases, and 10 bases stayed unmatched. CDR3 sequence reads: CASINVRGGYNEQFF. The CDR3 DNA reads as TGTGCCAGTATAAACGTGCGCGGGGGATACAATGAGCAGTTCTTC.

The rearrangement joins TRBV6-5 to TRBJ1-1; TRBD1 might be the D (5 bases). Germline loops: CDR1 MNHEY, CDR2 SVGAGI. Trimming removed 5 bases from V and 4 bases from J, with 14 bases in between. The CDR3 is 14 residues long. Written as DNA, the CDR3 is TGTGCCAGCAGTAGACCCGCCGGGGGCACTGAAGCTTTCTTT. It encodes CASSRPAGGTEAFF.